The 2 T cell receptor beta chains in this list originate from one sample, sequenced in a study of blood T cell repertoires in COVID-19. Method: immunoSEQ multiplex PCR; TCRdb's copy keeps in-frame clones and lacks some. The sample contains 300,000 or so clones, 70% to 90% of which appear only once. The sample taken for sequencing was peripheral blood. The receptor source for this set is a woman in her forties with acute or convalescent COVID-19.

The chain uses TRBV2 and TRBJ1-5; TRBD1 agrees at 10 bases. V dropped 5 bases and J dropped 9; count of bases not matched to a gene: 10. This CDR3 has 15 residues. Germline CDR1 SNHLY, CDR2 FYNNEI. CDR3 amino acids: CASSLRDRGLSPQHF. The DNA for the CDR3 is TGTGCCAGCAGTCTTCGGGACAGGGGACTTTCGCCCCAGCATTTT.

CDR3 coding DNA: TGCGCCAGCAGTGAGTCGGAGCGGATTAGCACAGATACGCAGTATTTT. Its translation: CASSESERISTDTQYF. V usage is TRBV10-2 and J usage is TRBJ2-3; TRBD2 is a possible D gene (5 bases). Germline V gene lookup returns CDR1 WSHSY and CDR2 SAAADI. Trimming removed 0 bases at V and 0 bases at J, with 10 bases between. The CDR3 consists of 16 residues.